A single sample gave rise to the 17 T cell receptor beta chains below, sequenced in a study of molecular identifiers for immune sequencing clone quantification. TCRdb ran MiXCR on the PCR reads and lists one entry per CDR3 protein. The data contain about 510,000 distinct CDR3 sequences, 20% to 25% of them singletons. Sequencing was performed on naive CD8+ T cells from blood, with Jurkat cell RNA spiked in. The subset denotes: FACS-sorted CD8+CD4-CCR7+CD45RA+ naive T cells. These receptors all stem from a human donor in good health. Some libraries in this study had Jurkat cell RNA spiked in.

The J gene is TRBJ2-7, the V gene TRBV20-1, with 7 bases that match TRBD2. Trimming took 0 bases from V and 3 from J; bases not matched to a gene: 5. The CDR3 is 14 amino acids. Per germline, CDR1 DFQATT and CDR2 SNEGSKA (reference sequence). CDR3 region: CSARDWRGSYEQYF. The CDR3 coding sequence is TGCAGTGCTAGAGACTGGCGGGGGAGCTACGAGCAGTACTTC.

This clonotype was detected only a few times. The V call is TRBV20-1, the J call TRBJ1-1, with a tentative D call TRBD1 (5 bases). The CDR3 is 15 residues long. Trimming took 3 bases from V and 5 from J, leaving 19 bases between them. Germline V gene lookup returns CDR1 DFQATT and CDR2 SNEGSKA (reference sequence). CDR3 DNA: TGCAGTGCTAGCCCCTTGGGGGGAATGGGAACTGAAGCTTTCTTT. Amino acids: CSASPLGGMGTEAFF.

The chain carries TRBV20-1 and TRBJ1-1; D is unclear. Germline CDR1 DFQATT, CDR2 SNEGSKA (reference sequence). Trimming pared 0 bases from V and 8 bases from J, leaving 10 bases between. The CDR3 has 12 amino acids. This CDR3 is CSARDEGIEAFF. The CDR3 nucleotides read TGCAGTGCTAGAGATGAGGGAATCGAAGCTTTCTTT.

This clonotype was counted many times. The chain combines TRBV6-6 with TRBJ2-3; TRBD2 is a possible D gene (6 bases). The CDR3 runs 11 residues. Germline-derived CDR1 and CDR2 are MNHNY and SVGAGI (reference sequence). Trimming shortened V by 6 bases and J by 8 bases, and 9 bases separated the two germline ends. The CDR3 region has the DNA TGTGCCAGCAGCCGGAGGGGTACGCAGTATTTT. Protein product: CASSRRGTQYF.

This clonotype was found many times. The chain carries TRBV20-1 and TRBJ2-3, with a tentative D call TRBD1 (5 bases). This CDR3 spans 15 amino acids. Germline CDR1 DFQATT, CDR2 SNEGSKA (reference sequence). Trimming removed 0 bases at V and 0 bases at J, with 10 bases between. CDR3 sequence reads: CSARDQGQSTDTQYF. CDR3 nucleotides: TGCAGTGCTAGAGATCAGGGTCAGAGCACAGATACGCAGTATTTT.

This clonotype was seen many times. CDR3 nucleotide sequence: TGCGCCAGCAGCCAGGGACTAGCGGCTTCGTACGAGCAGTACTTC. Residues: CASSQGLAASYEQYF. The chain carries TRBV4-3 and TRBJ2-7, with 11 bases fitting TRBD2. J gave up 4 bases and V 3 bases, and 5 bases lay outside the gene matches. Looked up from germline, CDR1 is LGHNA and CDR2 is YSLEER. This CDR3 region has 15 residues.

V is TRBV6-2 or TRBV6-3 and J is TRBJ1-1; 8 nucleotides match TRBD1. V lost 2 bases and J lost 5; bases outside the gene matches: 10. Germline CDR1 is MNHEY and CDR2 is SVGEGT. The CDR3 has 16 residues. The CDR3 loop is CASSYPRIDRGTEAFF. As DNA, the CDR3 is TGTGCCAGCAGTTACCCCCGCATCGACAGGGGTACTGAAGCTTTCTTT.

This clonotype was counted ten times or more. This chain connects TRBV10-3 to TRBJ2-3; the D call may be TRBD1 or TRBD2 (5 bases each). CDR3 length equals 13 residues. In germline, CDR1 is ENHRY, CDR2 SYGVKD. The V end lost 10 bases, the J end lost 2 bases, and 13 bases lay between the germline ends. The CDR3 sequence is CATQGPITDTQYF. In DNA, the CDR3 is TGTGCCACCCAGGGACCGATCACAGATACGCAGTATTTT.

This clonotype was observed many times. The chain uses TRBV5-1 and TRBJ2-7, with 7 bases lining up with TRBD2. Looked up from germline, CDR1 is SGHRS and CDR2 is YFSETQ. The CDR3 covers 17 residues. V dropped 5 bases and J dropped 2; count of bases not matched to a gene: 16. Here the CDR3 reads CASRLGNSGVDAYEQYF. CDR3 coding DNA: TGCGCCAGCAGGCTGGGCAACAGCGGGGTTGACGCCTACGAGCAGTACTTC.

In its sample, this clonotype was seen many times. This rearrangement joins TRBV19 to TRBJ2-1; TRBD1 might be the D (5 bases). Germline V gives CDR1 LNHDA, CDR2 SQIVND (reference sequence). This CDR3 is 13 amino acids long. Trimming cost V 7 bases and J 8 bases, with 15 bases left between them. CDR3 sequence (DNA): TGTGCCAGTACCCAGACATCAGGGTATGAGCAGTTCTTC. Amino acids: CASTQTSGYEQFF.

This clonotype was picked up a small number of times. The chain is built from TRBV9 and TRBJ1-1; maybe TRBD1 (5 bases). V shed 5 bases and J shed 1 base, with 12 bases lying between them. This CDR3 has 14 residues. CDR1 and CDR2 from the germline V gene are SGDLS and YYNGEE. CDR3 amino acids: CASRELTENTEAFF. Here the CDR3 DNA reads TGTGCCAGCAGGGAACTGACAGAGAACACTGAAGCTTTCTTT.

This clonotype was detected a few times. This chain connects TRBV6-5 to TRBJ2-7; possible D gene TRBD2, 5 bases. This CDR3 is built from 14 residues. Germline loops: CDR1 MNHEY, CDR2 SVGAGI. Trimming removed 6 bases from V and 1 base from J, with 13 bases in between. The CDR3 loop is CASRATRGSYEQYF. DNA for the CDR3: TGTGCCAGCAGGGCGACTCGCGGGTCCTACGAGCAGTACTTC.

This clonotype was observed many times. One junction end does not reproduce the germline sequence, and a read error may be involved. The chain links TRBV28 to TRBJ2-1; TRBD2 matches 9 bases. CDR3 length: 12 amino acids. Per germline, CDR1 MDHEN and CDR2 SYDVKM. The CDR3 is CASSSTEGLANF. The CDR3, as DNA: TGTGCCAGCAGTTCCACGGAGGGACTAGCTAATTTC. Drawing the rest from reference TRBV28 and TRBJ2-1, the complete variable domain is DVKVTQSSRYLVKRTGEKVFLECVQDMDHENMFWYRQDPGLGLRLIYFSYDVKMKEKGDIPEGYSVSREKKERFSLILESASTNQTSMYLCASSSTEGLANFGPGTRLTVL.

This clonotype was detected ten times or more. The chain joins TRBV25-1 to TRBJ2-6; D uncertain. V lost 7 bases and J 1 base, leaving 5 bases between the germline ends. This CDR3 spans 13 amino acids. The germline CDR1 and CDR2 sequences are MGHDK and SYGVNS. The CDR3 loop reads CASTHSGANVLTF. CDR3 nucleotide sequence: TGTGCCAGCACCCATTCTGGGGCCAACGTCCTGACTTTC. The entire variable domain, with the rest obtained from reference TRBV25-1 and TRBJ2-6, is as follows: EADIYQTPRYLVIGTGKKITLECSQTMGHDKMYWYQQDPGMELHLIHYSYGVNSTEKGDLSSESTVSRIRTEHFPLTLESARPSHTSQYLCASTHSGANVLTFGAGSRLTVL.

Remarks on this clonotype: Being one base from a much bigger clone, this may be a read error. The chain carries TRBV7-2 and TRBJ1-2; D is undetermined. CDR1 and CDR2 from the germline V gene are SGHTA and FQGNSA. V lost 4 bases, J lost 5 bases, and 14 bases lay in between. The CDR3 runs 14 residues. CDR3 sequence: CASSYGPPDYGYTF. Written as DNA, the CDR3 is TGTGCCAGCAGCTACGGCCCACCAGATTATGGCTACACCTTC. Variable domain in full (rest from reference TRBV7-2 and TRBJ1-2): GAGVSQSPSNKVTEKGKDVELRCDPISGHTALYWYRQSLGQGLEFLIYFQGNSAPDKSGLPSDRFSAERTGGSVSTLTIQRTQQEDSAVYLCASSYGPPDYGYTFGSGTRLTVV.

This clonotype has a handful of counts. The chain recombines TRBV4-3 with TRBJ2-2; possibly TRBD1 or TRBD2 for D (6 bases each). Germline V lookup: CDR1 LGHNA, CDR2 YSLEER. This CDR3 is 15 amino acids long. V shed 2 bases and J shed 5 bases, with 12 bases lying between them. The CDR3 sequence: CASSQRGSGTGELFF. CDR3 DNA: TGCGCCAGCAGCCAAAGGGGGAGCGGGACCGGGGAGCTGTTTTTT.

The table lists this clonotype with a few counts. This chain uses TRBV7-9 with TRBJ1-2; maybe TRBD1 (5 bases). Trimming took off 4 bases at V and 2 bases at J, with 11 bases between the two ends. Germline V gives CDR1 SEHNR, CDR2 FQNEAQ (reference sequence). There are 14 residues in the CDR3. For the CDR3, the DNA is TGTGCCAGCAGCTCACAGGTTCTGAACTATGGCTACACCTTC. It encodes CASSSQVLNYGYTF. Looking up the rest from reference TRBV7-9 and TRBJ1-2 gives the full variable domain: DTGVSQNPRHKITKRGQNVTFRCDPISEHNRLYWYRQTLGQGPEFLTYFQNEAQLEKSRLLSDRFSAERPKGSFSTLEIQRTEQGDSAMYLCASSSQVLNYGYTFGSGTRLTVV.